This T cell receptor (beta chain) emerged from a study of T-cell reconstitution after alpha-beta-depleted transplantation in children. This clonotype was detected a few times. Unique molecular identifiers were built into the TCRbeta library. TCRdb processed the PCR reads anew with MiXCR; each CDR3 protein has one entry. This sample has fewer than 700,000 distinct CDR3 sequences, with 23% found just once. Germline V gene sequence: CDR1 SGHDN, CDR2 FVKESK. The V end was cut by 0 bases, the J end by 7 bases, with 27 bases between. This CDR3 is 19 amino acids long. Sequencing used PBMCs, mostly from graft donor cells, obtained 360 days after TCRalphabeta/CD19-depleted stem cell transplant. This chain joins TRBV14 and TRBJ2-5; weak D call: TRBD1 (6 bases). The receptor comes from a boy younger than two who had a stem cell transplant for acute myeloid leukemia, so the T cells may come from the graft donor. CDR3 sequence: CASSQDLREGIFGRGTQYF. The CDR3 nucleotides are TGTGCCAGCAGCCAAGATCTAAGGGAAGGGATCTTTGGCAGGGGGACCCAGTACTTC. The full variable domain, completed using reference TRBV14 and TRBJ2-5, is EAGVTQFPSHSVIEKGQTVTLRCDPISGHDNLYWYRRVMGKEIKFLLHFVKESKQDESGMPNNRFLAERTGGTYSTLKVQPAELEDSGVYFCASSQDLREGIFGRGTQYFGPGTRLLVL.